The source of this T cell receptor beta chain is a study of beta chain features in type 1 diabetes. Findings of the study overall: Compared with healthy donors, patients appeared to share more similar naive, central memory and regulatory TCRB repertoires. Type 1 diabetes patients showed a moderate but significant shortening of TCRB CDR3s in all four CD4+ subsets.

As every portion of the isolated RNA was reverse transcribed, the sequencing read expressed TCRB transcripts. Sequenced by immunoSEQ multiplex PCR; TCRdb stores in-frame clones only, minus some. Of around 340,000 clones detected, 8% appear once; the ten largest clones hold around 0.44%. The CDR3 is 13 amino acids. Germline V CDR1 and CDR2: SNHLY, FYNNEI. Trimming removed 1 base from V and 8 bases from J, with 8 bases in between. Each donor gave one heparinised blood draw averaging roughly 120 mL. Post-sort purity exceeded 95% for all sorted populations. This clone appeared many times. Its antigen is undetermined.

V gene TRBV2 combines with J gene TRBJ1-4; D is ambiguous. The receptor was derived from a woman aged 18-29 years in good health. The sequenced material came from central memory CD4+ T cells from blood. CDR3 sequence: CASSEVGFEKLFF. CDR3 bases: TGTGCCAGCAGTGAAGTTGGTTTCGAAAAACTGTTTTTT.